The rows below give T cell receptor beta chains drawn from one sample of a study of blood T cell repertoires in COVID-19. Clones were sequenced by immunoSEQ multiplex PCR, and TCRdb holds only the in-frame ones, with some missing. The sample carries just over 150,000 clones, just under 85% recorded once. Specimen: peripheral blood. All receptors derive from an elderly woman with acute or convalescent COVID-19. Both conserved end residues are part of each CDR3. The D gene is left open where the match is weak. Some rows have no size entry. The others give once, few or many, or a class for an expanded clone.

TRBV5-6	.	.	13	TRBJ1-1	TGTGCCAGCAGCTTGCGGGTCGGCACTGAAGCTTTCTTT	CASSLRVGTEAFF
TRBV2	.	.	14	TRBJ2-1	TGTGCCAGCAGTGAAGAGGGGCCCATGAATGAGCAGTTCTTC	CASSEEGPMNEQFF
TRBV6-1	.	.	14	TRBJ2-7	TGTGCCAGCAGTGAGACAGATCTCTCCTACGAGCAGTACTTC	CASSETDLSYEQYF
TRBV6-6	.	TRBD2	16	TRBJ2-7	TGTGCCAGCAGCGACGGACTAGCGGGTTCCTCCTACGAGCAGTACTTC	CASSDGLAGSSYEQYF
TRBV3-1/TRBV3-2	.	.	13	TRBJ1-2	TGTGCCAGCAGTCCGGACATCCCCTATGGCTACACCTTC	CASSPDIPYGYTF
TRBV7-2	.	TRBD1	14	TRBJ2-7	TGTGCCACGCAATCCGGGACAGGGTTTTACGAGCAGTACTTC	CATQSGTGFYEQYF
TRBV5-1	.	.	14	TRBJ1-3	TGCGCCAGCAGCCCTGGGAGCTCTGGAAACACCATATATTTT	CASSPGSSGNTIYF
TRBV9	.	TRBD2	16	TRBJ2-2	TGTGCCAGCAGCGTAGTAGGGACTAGTCACACCGGGGAGCTGTTTTTT	CASSVVGTSHTGELFF
TRBV29-1	.	TRBD1	13	TRBJ2-7	TGCAGCGCGCTCGGGACAGCTACCTACGAGCAGTACTTC	CSALGTATYEQYF
TRBV12-2	.	.	19	TRBJ2-1	TGTGCAAGTCGCCCCTCCCCCGGGACTAGCGGGAGACGTCACAATGAGCAGTTCTTC	CASRPSPGTSGRRHNEQFF
TRBV20-1	.	.	12	TRBJ2-1	TGCAGTGCTAGTGTAACTAGATACGAGCAGTTCTTC	CSASVTRYEQFF
TRBV20-1	.	.	11	TRBJ1-2	TGCAGTGCTAGAGACGGTGTTGGCTACACCTTC	CSARDGVGYTF
TRBV30	few	.	14	TRBJ1-1	TGTGCCTGGAGCCGGGGGGGGGATGGGGCTGAAGCTTTCTTT	CAWSRGGDGAEAFF
TRBV5-5	.	.	15	TRBJ2-7	TGTGCCAGCAGCTTACAGCAAAAAGGCGCCCACGAGCAGTACTTC	CASSLQQKGAHEQYF
TRBV5-1	.	TRBD2	14	TRBJ2-1	TGCGCCAGCAGCCCTGGGACTAGCGCAAATGAGCAGTTCTTC	CASSPGTSANEQFF
TRBV3-1/TRBV3-2	few	.	15	TRBJ2-7	TGTGCCAGCAGCCAAGAGAGTCTAGGAATCGTTGAGCAGTACTTC	CASSQESLGIVEQYF
TRBV5-6	.	.	13	TRBJ2-1	TGTGCCAGCAGCTTTCTGGCAAGCGGGGAGCAGTTCTTC	CASSFLASGEQFF
TRBV9	.	.	15	TRBJ1-5	TGTGCCAGCAGCGGATCGGGACAATACAATCAGCCCCAGCATTTT	CASSGSGQYNQPQHF
TRBV2	.	TRBD2	15	TRBJ2-1	TGTGCCAGCAGTGACGCTAGCGGGTTTTACAATGAGCAGTTCTTC	CASSDASGFYNEQFF
TRBV10-3	.	TRBD1	15	TRBJ1-1	TGTGCCATCAGTGAATCGGGACAGGGTGGGACTGAAGCTTTCTTT	CAISESGQGGTEAFF
TRBV6-2/TRBV6-3	once	.	16	TRBJ2-7	TGTGCCAGCAGTTACTCGACTGGGGCTACCCCCTACGAGCAGTACTTC	CASSYSTGATPYEQYF
TRBV3-1/TRBV3-2	.	TRBD1	16	TRBJ1-2	TGTGCCAGCAGCCAACGACAGGGGGGGCTTGGAGAAGGCTACACCTTC	CASSQRQGGLGEGYTF
TRBV27	.	.	14	TRBJ1-1	TGTGCCAGCAGTCCACAGAACATGAACACTGAAGCTTTCTTT	CASSPQNMNTEAFF
TRBV12-5	.	TRBD2	15	TRBJ2-1	TGTGCTAGTGGCTCGGGACTAGCGGGAGCCAATGAGCAGTTCTTC	CASGSGLAGANEQFF
TRBV24-1	once	TRBD1	14	TRBJ1-6	TGTGCCACCACGTCGGACAGGCGTCCTTCACCCCTCCACTTT	CATTSDRRPSPLHF
TRBV12-5	.	TRBD2	17	TRBJ2-1	TGTGCTAGTGGTCCCTACCCACTAGCGGGCCGTGGCGATGAGCAGTTCTTC	CASGPYPLAGRGDEQFF
TRBV6-1	.	.	12	TRBJ1-2	TGTGCCAGCAGTGAAGTGAGTGTGGGCTACACCTTC	CASSEVSVGYTF
TRBV6-6	.	.	12	TRBJ1-2	TGTGCCAGCAGTACCGCAGGGTACGGCTACACCTTC	CASSTAGYGYTF